Below, 8 T cell receptor beta chains from the same sample are listed, as sequenced in a study of identical twins. TCRdb analysed the 5' RACE reads with MiXCR anew, one entry per CDR3 protein. The sample shows approximately 300,000 distinct CDR3 sequences, nearly 9.5% of them seen only once. This same sample was also part of a study on yellow fever vaccine responses in identical twins.

Sequencing was performed on CD8+ T cells sorted from blood. The receptors derive from a woman aged 18-29 years in good health.

V usage is TRBV7-9 and J usage is TRBJ2-1, with a possible D match to TRBD1 (5 bases). Trimming took 1 base from V and 14 from J, leaving 12 bases between them. This CDR3 has 12 amino acids. Germline CDR1 reads SEHNR; CDR2 reads FQNEAQ (reference sequence). As DNA, the CDR3 is TGTGCCAGCAGCTTAGTTGGCAGGGATGAGTTCTTC. Translating it yields CASSLVGRDEFF.

The chain employs TRBV5-6 and TRBJ2-5, with TRBD1 as a possible D gene (5 bases). The germline V and J ends were trimmed by 3 bases and 6 bases, with 18 bases remaining between them. There are 15 residues in the CDR3. Germline CDR1 reads SGHDT; CDR2 reads YYEEEE. CDR3 region: CASSSSPGPIKTQYF. DNA for the CDR3: TGTGCCAGCAGCTCCTCCCCAGGGCCTATAAAGACCCAGTACTTC.

The sample holds many counts of this clonotype. J is TRBJ2-1 and V is TRBV6-5; D unclear. The germline gives CDR1 MNHEY, CDR2 SVGAGI. Trimming removed 2 bases at V and 3 bases at J, with 8 bases between. This CDR3 region has 14 residues. The CDR3 is CASSYLENYNEQFF. In nucleotides, the CDR3 is TGTGCCAGCAGTTACCTCGAGAACTACAATGAGCAGTTCTTC.

This clonotype occurred a few times. V gene TRBV4-3 combines with J gene TRBJ2-1; D may be TRBD2 (6 bases). In germline, CDR1 is LGHNA, CDR2 YSLEER. CDR3 size: 14 residues. The V end lost 9 bases, the J end lost 3 bases, and 15 bases lay between the germline ends. CDR3 loop: CASSIRGDYNEQFF. The CDR3 bases are TGCGCCAGTTCAATACGCGGGGACTACAATGAGCAGTTCTTC.

This clonotype has a count of ten or more. In DNA, the CDR3 is TGTGCCAGCAGTTTACGACAGGGCTACGAGCAGTACTTC. Its translation: CASSLRQGYEQYF. The gene calls are TRBV12-3 or TRBV12-4 and TRBJ2-7; 7 bases align to TRBD1. V trimming: 2 bases; J trimming: 3 bases; junction bases outside the gene matches: 1. The CDR3 sequence is 13 residues long.

The V call is TRBV15, the J call TRBJ2-2; D not resolved. The CDR3 has 14 residues. Germline lookup yields CDR1 LNHNV and CDR2 YYDKDF (reference sequence). The germline V and J ends were trimmed by 5 bases and 4 bases, with 11 bases remaining between them. The CDR3 loop is CATSGLFLTGELFF. CDR3 DNA: TGTGCCACCAGCGGGCTCTTCCTCACCGGGGAGCTGTTTTTT. The entire variable domain, with the rest obtained from reference TRBV15 and TRBJ2-2, is as follows: DAMVIQNPRYQVTQFGKPVTLSCSQTLNHNVMYWYQQKSSQAPKLLFHYYDKDFNNEADTPDNFQSRRPNTSFCFLDIRSPGLGDTAMYLCATSGLFLTGELFFGEGSRLTVL.

In this sample, this clonotype turned up a few times. CDR3 protein: CASSFGELDFWEQYF. The CDR3 DNA reads as TGTGCCAGCAGCTTTGGGGAATTGGATTTCTGGGAGCAGTACTTC. This chain connects TRBV11-2 to TRBJ2-7; D remains unclear. The CDR3 totals 15 residues. Germline CDR1 is SGHAT and CDR2 is FQNNGV. The V and J ends lost 3 bases and 7 bases respectively, with 19 bases between them.

V usage is TRBV11-2 and J usage is TRBJ1-1; 7 bases agree with TRBD1. The CDR3 sequence is 15 residues long. Germline CDR1 and CDR2: SGHAT and FQNNGV. V dropped 5 bases and J dropped 1; count of bases not matched to a gene: 7. CDR3 in amino acids: CASSVLGQKNTEAFF. The CDR3 coding sequence is TGTGCCAGCAGCGTCCTGGGACAGAAGAACACTGAAGCTTTCTTT.